The rows below give T cell receptor beta chains drawn from one sample of a study of Ad26.COV2.S vaccination and SARS-CoV-2 variants. Profiled with immunoSEQ multiplex PCR; TCRdb holds only in-frame clones, not every one. The sample includes more than 250,000 clones, roughly 86% seen only once; the top ten take roughly 3.5%. The material sequenced was peripheral blood, taken in a trial of Ad26.COV2.S vaccine versus placebo. The receptors here all came from a person between 18 and 65 years old who received the Ad26.COV2.S COVID-19 vaccine or a placebo. The CDR3 runs from the conserved cysteine through the conserved F or W. The D gene is left open where the match is weak. Part of the rows lack a size; the others show once, few, many or a class for expanded clones.

>TRBD1|NA|TRBJ1-5|TRBV19
TGTGCCAGTAGAGACTTGAAGGGGGCCCCCAGGCAGCCCCAGCATTTT
CASRDLKGAPRQPQHF
>TRBD2|NA|TRBJ2-2|TRBV5-1
TGCGCCAGCAGCTTCCTAGCGGGGGAACGGGCCGGGGAGCTGTTTTTT
CASSFLAGERAGELFF
>NA|NA|TRBJ2-5|TRBV2
TGTGCCAGCAGTGAATATGAAGAGACCCAGTACTTC
CASSEYEETQYF
>TRBD2|NA|TRBJ2-7|TRBV5-1
TGCGCCAGCAGCTTGGCTTTACTAGCGGAGCAGTACTTC
CASSLALLAEQYF
>NA|NA|TRBJ1-1|TRBV6-5
TGTGCCAGCAGTCACGGATTTAGAAGGAACACTGAAGCTTTCTTT
CASSHGFRRNTEAFF
>TRBD1|NA|TRBJ1-2|TRBV11-2
TGTGCCAGCAGCTACACCGCCGGGACAGGGGGTGGCTACACCTTC
CASSYTAGTGGGYTF
>TRBD1|NA|TRBJ2-3|TRBV7-3
TGTGCCAGCAGCCTAAGGACAGGGGGCTCAGATACGCAGTATTTT
CASSLRTGGSDTQYF
>TRBD1|NA|TRBJ1-6|TRBV19
TGTGCCAGTAGTCTCCGGGACAGGAGTAATTCACCCCTCCACTTT
CASSLRDRSNSPLHF
>TRBD1|NA|TRBJ1-5|TRBV5-5
TGTGCCAGCAGCCACACCGGGACAGTTAGCAATCAGCCCCAGCATTTT
CASSHTGTVSNQPQHF
>TRBD1|few|TRBJ2-7|TRBV5-5
TGTGCCAGCAGCCCCGGACAGGGACGGTATTACGAGCAGTACTTC
CASSPGQGRYYEQYF
>NA|NA|TRBJ2-1|TRBV6-5
TGTGCCAGCAGTTACGGGACATCCTACAATGAGCAGTTCTTC
CASSYGTSYNEQFF
>TRBD1|once|TRBJ2-7|TRBV7-8
TGTGCCAGCAGCTTAGGGTTTAATCCTCGCCGGGACAGGGGGTCCTACGAGCAGTACTTC
CASSLGFNPRRDRGSYEQYF
>TRBD1|NA|TRBJ1-5|TRBV5-8
TGTGCCAGCAGCGAAGGGACAGCCAGCAATCAGCCCCAGCATTTT
CASSEGTASNQPQHF
>NA|NA|TRBJ1-1|TRBV7-6
TGTGCCAGCAGCTTAGACACTGAAGCTTTCTTT
CASSLDTEAFF
>TRBD1|NA|TRBJ2-2|TRBV7-2
TGTGCCAGCAGCCGGAGGACAGGGGCCAACACCGGGGAGCTGTTTTTT
CASSRRTGANTGELFF
>TRBD2|NA|TRBJ2-1|TRBV4-2
TGTGCCAGCAGCCAGCTGCGGGGGGATTACAATGAGCAGTTCTTC
CASSQLRGDYNEQFF
>TRBD1|few|TRBJ1-1|TRBV4-1
TGCGCCAGCAGCCCATACCAGGGACAGGGAAACACTGAAGCTTTCTTT
CASSPYQGQGNTEAFF
>NA|NA|TRBJ2-2|TRBV20-1
TGCAGTGTGGAGAACACCGGGGAGCTGTTTTTT
CSVENTGELFF
>TRBD2|NA|TRBJ2-3|TRBV5-1
TGCGCCAGCAGCCAAGCGGGAGCGGACACAGATACGCAGTATTTT
CASSQAGADTDTQYF
>NA|NA|TRBJ1-2|TRBV29-1
TGCAGCGTTGAGACCTTTGGCTACACCTTC
CSVETFGYTF
>NA|NA|TRBJ2-1|TRBV19
TGTGCCAGCCGGCTGGGGGGTCCTTCCTACAATGAGCAGTTCTTC
CASRLGGPSYNEQFF
>NA|once|TRBJ1-1|TRBV20-1
TGCAGTGCTAGTCAGGGTCGGCGGAACACTGAAGCTTTCTTT
CSASQGRRNTEAFF
>TRBD1|NA|TRBJ1-4|TRBV9
TGTGCCAGCAGCGTAGGAGGGGGCGAGGGTGAAAAACTGTTTTTT
CASSVGGGEGEKLFF
>TRBD1|NA|TRBJ2-2|TRBV20-1
TGCAGTGCTAGTCTTGGGACAGGGGGGAACACCGGGGAGCTGTTTTTT
CSASLGTGGNTGELFF
>TRBD1|NA|TRBJ1-2|TRBV19
TGTGCCACCCAAAGGGGACAGGGGGCGCAGAGCGGTGGCTACACCTTC
CATQRGQGAQSGGYTF
>TRBD2|NA|TRBJ2-2|TRBV6-5
TGTGCCAGCAGTCCTCGGGGAGGGACCGGGGAGCTGTTTTTT
CASSPRGGTGELFF
>NA|NA|TRBJ1-6|TRBV7-2
TGTGCCAGCAGGAGATCCGGGACTCGGGAGAATTCACCCCTCCACTTT
CASRRSGTRENSPLHF
>TRBD1|few|TRBJ1-5|TRBV7-6
TGTGCCAGCAGCGCCGGGGGGACAGCGAATCAGCCCCAGCATTTT
CASSAGGTANQPQHF
>NA|NA|TRBJ2-1|TRBV5-1
TGCGCCAGCCGCTCGGAGGCGTACAATGAGCAGTTCTTC
CASRSEAYNEQFF
>NA|NA|TRBJ2-1|TRBV7-6
TGTGCCAGCAGCCCAGCGGGCGTTTACAATGAGCAGTTCTTC
CASSPAGVYNEQFF
>NA|NA|TRBJ1-1|TRBV12-3/TRBV12-4
TGTGCCACCACGGGGCCGTGGACTGAAGCTTTCTTT
CATTGPWTEAFF
>NA|NA|TRBJ1-4|TRBV19
TGTGCCAGTAGTATTTTTCGGGGCGCAGGGGAAAAACTGTTTTTT
CASSIFRGAGEKLFF
>TRBD1|once|TRBJ2-7|TRBV4-1
TGCGCCAGCAGCCAGGGACAGGGACCCTCCTACGAGCAGTACTTC
CASSQGQGPSYEQYF
>NA|NA|TRBJ2-1|TRBV7-9
TGTGCCAGCAGCCTAACCATCAGCTTTCTGTCGGATACCTTTAATGAGCAGTTCTTC
CASSLTISFLSDTFNEQFF